This T cell receptor beta chain was recovered during a study of post-analysis software for immune sequencing data. Study overall: The disease courses covered relapsing-remitting, secondary progressive and progressive-relapsing multiple sclerosis.

Sequencing libraries made from TCR beta cDNA carried unique molecular identifiers. Around 500,000 cDNA molecules were obtained per 1 to 10 million input T cells. TCRdb redid the calling of the PCR reads with MiXCR, one entry per CDR3 protein. Of 650,000 to 850,000 distinct CDR3 sequences in the sample, under 60% are singletons; the top ten hold roughly 4.4%. Details on this clonotype: The target antigen is unknown.

Study-wide points: There was significantly lower normalized Chao1 diversity in multiple sclerosis patients than in controls. About five TRBV segments occurring more often in patients than controls included TRBV5-6, TRBV5-1 and TRBV20-1.

V lost 2 bases, J lost 0 bases, and 9 bases lay in between. CDR1 and CDR2 from the germline V gene are DFQATT and SNEGSKA (reference sequence). The CDR3 totals 14 residues. Sequencing was done on a sample of blood. The chain couples TRBV20-1 to TRBJ2-3; D call uncertain. The source is a girl aged 5-17 years with multiple sclerosis. CDR3 coding DNA: TGCAGTGCTAGATCCCCAAGTAGCACAGATACGCAGTATTTT. It codes for CSARSPSSTDTQYF.